The subject of this entry is one TCR beta chain. Its specificity is unknown. This record belongs to a study of Tregs in tolerant kidney transplant recipients. General study points: Nucleotide sequences could not be compared across some patients' samples due to primer changes.

The table came from immunoSEQ multiplex PCR; TCRdb's copy has only in-frame clones and leaves some out. Among approximately 100,000 clones listed, under 95% were seen once. CD4+CD25+CD127- Tregs, CD4+CD25- non-Tregs, CD4 and CD8 cells were sorted. V was clipped by 0 bases and J by 0 bases; unmatched bases: 5. CDR3 length: 17 amino acids. This receptor was obtained from a human donor who received a combined kidney and bone marrow transplant. Sequencing used CD4+ T cells from blood, obtained before the transplant. The V and J genes are TRBV23-1 and TRBJ1-3; 7 positions agree with TRBD1. TRBV23-1 is flagged as an ORF with uncertain function. This CDR3 reads CASSQSPGQNSGNTIYF. The CDR3 DNA reads TGCGCCAGCAGTCAATCCCCGGGACAGAACTCTGGAAACACCATATATTTT.